This TCR beta chain was captured in a study of T cell clusters in autoimmune cytopenias. For the study at large: A median of 51,575 TRB reads per sample yielded a median roughly 2,000 distinct clonotypes. Study results and limitations: The T cell clusters were defined only in silico, without experimental functional validation. TRB repertoire shifts in secondary cytopenia and chronic lymphocytic leukemia mostly reflected lymphoma, not autoimmunity.

Germline V lookup: CDR1 SGHRS, CDR2 YFSETQ. The CDR3 length is 15 residues. TRB amplification used 250 ng of peripheral blood genomic DNA. Judged by frequency, this clonotype is medium-sized. Antigen specificity is unknown. Multiplex touch-down PCR amplified TRB using TRB-A and TRB-B pools in one tube. TCRdb re-called the multiplex PCR reads; one entry per CDR3 protein, DNA not given. This sample's table has approximately 2,000 distinct CDR3 sequences. Sample: peripheral blood. This sequence joins TRBV5-1 and TRBJ2-1; TCRdb outputs TRBD1, but without DNA this stays unchecked. The TCR comes from a human donor with an autoimmune cytopenia or autoimmune hepatitis (not recorded which). This chain's CDR3 is CASSLGQGTYNEQFF.